This T cell receptor beta chain was sequenced during a study of blood T cell repertoires in COVID-19. Overall study: Donors in the United States, Italy and Spain gave samples during acute or convalescent COVID-19. Sample material is recorded as cDNA or gDNA derived from T cells, B-cell-depleted T cells, or PBMCs.

Looked up from germline, CDR1 is SNHLY and CDR2 is FYNNEI. V shed 4 bases and J shed 1 base, with 4 bases lying between them. There are 12 residues in the CDR3. Authors' methods: By means of reference gene primer amplification, nucleated cell counts were estimated. Clones were read by immunoSEQ multiplex PCR, and TCRdb kept only the in-frame ones, dropping some. From that table come the V and J calls and clone size; the DNA was used to work out D and trimming. The sample holds about 74,000 clones, 87% seen once. Material for sequencing was peripheral blood. J is TRBJ1-1 and V is TRBV2; D is unclear. The receptor comes from a woman at least 80 years old with active or convalescent COVID-19. The CDR3 nucleotides read TGTGCCAGCAGTGGGCCGAACACTGAAGCTTTCTTT. As protein: CASSGPNTEAFF.